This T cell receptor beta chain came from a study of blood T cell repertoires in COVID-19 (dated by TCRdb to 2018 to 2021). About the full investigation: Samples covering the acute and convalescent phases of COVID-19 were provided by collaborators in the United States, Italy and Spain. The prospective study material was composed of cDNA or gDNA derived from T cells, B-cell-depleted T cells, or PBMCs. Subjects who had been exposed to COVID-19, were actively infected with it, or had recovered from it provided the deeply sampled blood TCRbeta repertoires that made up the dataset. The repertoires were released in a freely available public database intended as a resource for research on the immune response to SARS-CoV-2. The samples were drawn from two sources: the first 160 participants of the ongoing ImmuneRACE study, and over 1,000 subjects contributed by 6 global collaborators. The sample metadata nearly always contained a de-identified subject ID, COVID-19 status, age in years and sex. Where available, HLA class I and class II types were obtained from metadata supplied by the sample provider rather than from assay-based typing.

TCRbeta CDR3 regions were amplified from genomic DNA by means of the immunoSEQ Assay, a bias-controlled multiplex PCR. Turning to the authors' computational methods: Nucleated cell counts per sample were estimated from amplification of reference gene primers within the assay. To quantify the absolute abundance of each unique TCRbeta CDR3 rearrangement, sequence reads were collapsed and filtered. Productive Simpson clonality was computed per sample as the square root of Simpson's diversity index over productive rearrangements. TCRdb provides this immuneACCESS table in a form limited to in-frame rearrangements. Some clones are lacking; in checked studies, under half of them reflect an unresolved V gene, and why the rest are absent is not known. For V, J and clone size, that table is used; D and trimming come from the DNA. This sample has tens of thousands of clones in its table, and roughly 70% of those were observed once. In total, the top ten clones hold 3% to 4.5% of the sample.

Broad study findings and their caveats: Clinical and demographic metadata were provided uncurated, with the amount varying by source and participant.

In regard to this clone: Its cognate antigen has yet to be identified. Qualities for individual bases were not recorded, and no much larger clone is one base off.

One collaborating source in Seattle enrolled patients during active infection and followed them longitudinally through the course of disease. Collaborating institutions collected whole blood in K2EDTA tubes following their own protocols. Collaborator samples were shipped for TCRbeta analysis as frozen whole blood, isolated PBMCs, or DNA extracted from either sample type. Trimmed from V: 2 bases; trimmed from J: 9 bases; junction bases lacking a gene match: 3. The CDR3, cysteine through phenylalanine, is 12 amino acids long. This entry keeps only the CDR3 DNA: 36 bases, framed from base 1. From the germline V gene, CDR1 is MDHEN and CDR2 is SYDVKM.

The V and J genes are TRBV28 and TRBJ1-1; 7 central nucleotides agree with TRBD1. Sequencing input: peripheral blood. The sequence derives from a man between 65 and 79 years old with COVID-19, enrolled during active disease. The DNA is TGTGCCAGCAGTTTAGGACAGGTGAAAGCTTTCTTT. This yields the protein CASSLGQVKAFF. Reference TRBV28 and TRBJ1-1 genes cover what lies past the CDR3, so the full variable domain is DVKVTQSSRYLVKRTGEKVFLECVQDMDHENMFWYRQDPGLGLRLIYFSYDVKMKEKGDIPEGYSVSREKKERFSLILESASTNQTSMYLCASSLGQVKAFFGQGTRLTVV.